This T cell receptor beta chain was profiled in a study of T cells in tumors after PD-1 blockade. The wider study: Patients had no prior checkpoint blockade, systemic immunosuppressants, or anti-cancer therapy within 4 weeks. Daily vismodegib 150 mg continued in a subset of anti-PD-1-treated patients. Regarding the study as a whole: Blood contained about 38% of the tumor's TCR clonotypes.

The CDR3 length is 16 residues. Germline assignment: CDR1 LGHDT and CDR2 YNNKEL (reference sequence). V trimming: 6 bases; J trimming: 3 bases; junction bases outside the gene matches: 12. Produced via immunoSEQ multiplex PCR; TCRdb's table is partial and in-frame only. The sample has roughly 48,000 clones, more than 65% seen once. Concerning this clone itself: Its antigen is unknown.

The clonotype was recovered from a human donor with basal cell carcinoma. The chain has TRBV3-1 (or the pseudogene TRBV3-2) and TRBJ1-1; 8 nucleotides agree with TRBD1. The sequencing used PBMCs, collected before anti-PD-1 treatment. CDR3 region: CASSLRTGRGDTEAFF. The CDR3 DNA follows: TGTGCCAGCAGTTTACGGACAGGGCGAGGGGACACTGAAGCTTTCTTT.